Shown below are 31 T cell receptor beta chains from a single sample sequenced in a study of cytomegalovirus exposure and HLA in healthy donors. TCRdb's copy holds only in-frame clones and misses some; the assay was immunoSEQ multiplex PCR. Here the sample spans some 110,000 clones, about 82% being singletons. Material for sequencing was PBMCs. Receptor source: a young man in good health and CMV-seronegative.

The chain has TRBV5-4 and TRBJ1-4; D is unresolved. Trimming shortened V by 3 bases and J by 5 bases, and 8 bases separated the two germline ends. Germline V CDR1 and CDR2: SGHNT, YYREEE (reference sequence). The length of the CDR3 is 13 residues. The CDR3 nucleotides read TGTGCCAGCAGCTCACAAATCAATGAAAAACTGTTTTTT. It specifies CASSSQINEKLFF.

The rearrangement joins TRBV4-1 to TRBJ1-5; maybe TRBD1 (5 bases). V lost 4 bases and J 4 bases, leaving 17 bases between the germline ends. The germline V gene has CDR1 MGHRA and CDR2 YSYEKL. The CDR3 extends over 16 amino acids. For the CDR3, the DNA is TGCGCCAGCAGCCCAGGGTACCTGGCGTTTAATCAGCCCCAGCATTTT. Translation gives CASSPGYLAFNQPQHF.

The V and J genes are TRBV6-6 and TRBJ1-1, with 10 bases lining up with TRBD1. The CDR3 sequence is 15 residues long. Germline values: CDR1 MNHNY, CDR2 SVGAGI (reference sequence). Germline trimming cut 5 bases from V and 4 bases from J; bases unmatched to any gene: 7. This CDR3 is CASSPQTGGSTEAFF. CDR3 coding DNA: TGTGCCAGCAGTCCCCAGACAGGGGGCTCCACTGAAGCTTTCTTT.

This chain joins TRBV23-1 and TRBJ2-7, with D maybe TRBD2 (5 bases). TRBV23-1 is given ORF status, its function remaining uncertain. Trimming pared 8 bases from V and 0 bases from J, leaving 14 bases between. There are 14 residues in the CDR3. CDR3 in amino acids: CASGGAGTSYEQYF. CDR3 sequence (DNA): TGCGCCAGCGGCGGCGCGGGTACCTCCTACGAGCAGTACTTC.

The gene calls are TRBV6-5 and TRBJ2-2, with D tentatively TRBD2 (6 bases). The CDR3 runs to 14 residues. The V gene lost 8 bases and the J gene lost 1 base, with 11 bases spanning the gap. Germline V gene lookup returns CDR1 MNHEY and CDR2 SVGAGI. The CDR3 bases are TGTGCCAGCGGTAGGCGGGGGAACACCGGGGAGCTGTTTTTT. This sequence encodes CASGRRGNTGELFF.

This rearrangement joins TRBV2 to TRBJ1-5; 9 positions agree with TRBD1. CDR1 and CDR2 (germline): SNHLY, FYNNEI. This CDR3 region has 14 residues. J lost 5 bases, V lost 4 bases, and 3 bases had no gene match. CDR3 sequence (DNA): TGTGCCAGCAGTGTAAGGGACAGGGATCAGCCCCAGCATTTT. Protein sequence: CASSVRDRDQPQHF.

This clone has a single count. The CDR3 region has the DNA TGTGCCAGCAGACCCTCGGGGGGTTCACCCCTCCACTTT. The encoded protein is CASRPSGGSPLHF. The V and J genes are TRBV6-5 and TRBJ1-6; TRBD1 might be the D (5 bases). CDR1 is MNHEY, CDR2 SVGAGI, per germline. V was cut by 6 bases and J by 9 bases, with 12 bases left in between. The length of the CDR3 is 13 residues.

This chain's CDR3 is CASSPPGTGFGANVLTF. CDR3 nucleotides: TGTGCCAGCAGCCCCCCCGGGACAGGTTTTGGGGCCAACGTCCTGACTTTC. This chain uses TRBV7-9 with TRBJ2-6; 8 positions match TRBD1. Trimming removed 5 bases from V and 3 bases from J; junction bases left unmatched: 9. CDR1 is SEHNR, CDR2 FQNEAQ, per germline (reference sequence). The CDR3 spans 17 residues.

There are a few counts of this clone. This chain connects TRBV6-1 to TRBJ1-2; TRBD1 matches at 8 bases. Per the germline V gene, CDR1 is MNHNS and CDR2 is SASEGT. Germline trimming cut 6 bases from V and 8 bases from J; bases unmatched to any gene: 11. The CDR3 length is 14 residues. CDR3 bases: TGTGCCAGCAGAAAAACGGACAGGGAGGTCGGCTACACCTTC. Its protein product is CASRKTDREVGYTF.

This sequence joins TRBV19 and TRBJ2-2; 8 positions agree with TRBD1. The junction had 13 bases not matched to a gene; V was cut back by 7 bases and J by 6 bases. This CDR3 is 16 amino acids long. The germline V gene encodes CDR1 LNHDA and CDR2 SQIVND (reference sequence). CDR3 protein: CASIPPGQDGSGELFF. CDR3 nucleotides: TGTGCCAGTATTCCCCCGGGACAGGATGGATCCGGGGAGCTGTTTTTT.

This chain connects TRBV5-6 to TRBJ1-2; D is ambiguous. CDR1 and CDR2 (germline): SGHDT, YYEEEE. V lost 2 bases, J lost 1 base, and 9 bases lay in between. The CDR3 totals 14 residues. The CDR3 coding sequence is TGTGCCAGCAGCTTTGGGGAGAGTAACTATGGCTACACCTTC. Amino acids: CASSFGESNYGYTF.

The chain carries TRBV19 and TRBJ2-5, with D maybe TRBD2 (6 bases). The germline CDR1 and CDR2 sequences are LNHDA and SQIVND (reference sequence). Trimming stripped 3 bases from V and 2 bases from J, with 13 bases between. CDR3 length: 15 residues. The CDR3, as DNA: TGTGCCAGTAGTATCAGCGGGCCGAGGCAAGAGACCCAGTACTTC. Encoded protein: CASSISGPRQETQYF.

V and J are TRBV27 and TRBJ1-5, with 11 bases fitting TRBD1. V was pared by 4 bases and J by 2 bases, with 16 bases of the junction left unmatched. The CDR3 covers 20 residues. Germline CDR1 MNHEY, CDR2 SMNVEV (reference sequence). The CDR3, as DNA: TGTGCCAGCAGTTCCTTCCCCCCCGGACAGGGGGCTGCGGGCAATCAGCCCCAGCATTTT. Its protein is CASSSFPPGQGAAGNQPQHF.

This chain connects TRBV2 to TRBJ2-1; TRBD2 agrees at 10 bases. CDR3 size: 14 residues. V lost 9 bases, J lost 8 bases, and 10 bases stayed unmatched. Looked up from germline, CDR1 is SNHLY and CDR2 is FYNNEI. For the CDR3, the DNA is TGTGCCAGTGGAAGCGGGGGGGCCGGGGATGAGCAGTTCTTC. This codes for CASGSGGAGDEQFF.

The CDR3, as DNA: TGTGCCAGCAGCTTCGACCCAGGGACAGGAAACACCATATATTTT. Encoded protein: CASSFDPGTGNTIYF. This chain links TRBV5-4 with TRBJ1-3; D might be TRBD1 (6 bases). This CDR3 is 15 amino acids long. With 2 bases removed from V and 4 bases from J, the gap between germline ends came to 13 bases. The V gene's germline CDR1 is SGHNT and CDR2 YYREEE (reference sequence).

The chain recombines TRBV30 with TRBJ1-5; D gene uncertain. The germline V gene encodes CDR1 GTSNPN and CDR2 SVGIG (reference sequence). Trimming took off 3 bases at V and 0 bases at J, with 12 bases between the two ends. The CDR3 has 15 residues. CDR3 residues: CAWRNYGDSNQPQHF. The DNA of the CDR3 is TGTGCCTGGAGGAACTATGGAGATAGCAATCAGCCCCAGCATTTT.

V usage is TRBV29-1 and J usage is TRBJ2-3, with a possible D match to TRBD2 (5 bases). The CDR3 has 14 residues. CDR1 and CDR2 (germline): SQVTM, ANQGSEA. With 6 bases removed from V and 8 bases from J, the gap between germline ends came to 21 bases. Here the CDR3 DNA reads TGCAGCGTCCACCTGGGAGAACGCGCAGGTACGCAGTATTTT. Translating it yields CSVHLGERAGTQYF.

This clone was seen more than once but under ten times. V and J are TRBV6-5 and TRBJ1-2; 7 bases match TRBD1. Losses at the gene ends were 7 bases for V and 7 bases for J; bases not matched to a gene: 12. The CDR3 is made up of 14 amino acids. The germline gives CDR1 MNHEY, CDR2 SVGAGI. CDR3 amino acids: CASTKRGQGGGYTF. As DNA, the CDR3 is TGTGCCAGCACCAAAAGGGGCCAGGGGGGTGGCTACACCTTC.

The gene calls are TRBV7-6 and TRBJ2-7; 12 positions match TRBD1. CDR1 SGHVS and CDR2 FNYEAQ come from the germline V gene. The ends lost 5 bases at V and 4 bases at J; junction bases unmatched: 6. This CDR3 is built from 15 residues. CDR3: CASSLRDRGPYEQYF. In DNA form, the CDR3 reads TGTGCCAGCAGCCTTCGGGACAGGGGGCCTTACGAGCAGTACTTC.

This sequence joins TRBV19 and TRBJ1-1, with 9 bases identical to TRBD1. V gave up 4 bases and J gave up 1 base; unmatched junction bases: 7. Germline V gene lookup returns CDR1 LNHDA and CDR2 SQIVND (reference sequence). The CDR3 consists of 16 residues. The CDR3 nucleotides read TGTGCCAGTAGTACTACACGGACAGGGGCGAACACTGAAGCTTTCTTT. Translated: CASSTTRTGANTEAFF. Full variable domain (outside the CDR3, taken from reference TRBV19 and TRBJ1-1): DGGITQSPKYLFRKEGQNVTLSCEQNLNHDAMYWYRQDPGQGLRLIYYSQIVNDFQKGDIAEGYSVSREKKESFPLTVTSAQKNPTAFYLCASSTTRTGANTEAFFGQGTRLTVV.

The chain is built from TRBV6-1 and TRBJ1-4, with 11 bases matching TRBD1. Losses at the gene ends were 3 bases for V and 6 bases for J; bases not matched to a gene: 6. The CDR3 length is 16 residues. Germline V gives CDR1 MNHNS, CDR2 SASEGT. The CDR3 sequence is CASSEADRGRDEKLFF. CDR3 nucleotide sequence: TGTGCCAGCAGTGAGGCGGACAGGGGGCGTGATGAAAAACTGTTTTTT.

The chain joins TRBV5-1 to TRBJ2-1; TRBD2 matches at 8 bases. Looked up from germline, CDR1 is SGHRS and CDR2 is YFSETQ. J lost 3 bases, V lost 0 bases, and 17 bases had no gene match. There are 20 residues in the CDR3. CDR3 sequence (DNA): TGCGCCAGCAGCTTGGGTGCTAGCGGGCACAATGGGGAATTCTACAATGAGCAGTTCTTC. Protein product: CASSLGASGHNGEFYNEQFF.

The table lists this clone with a count of one. The V gene is TRBV6-5, the J gene TRBJ1-2; TRBD1 matches at 9 bases. The CDR3 consists of 15 residues. The V and J ends lost 6 bases and 2 bases, in that order; junction bases with no gene match: 7. CDR1 is MNHEY and CDR2 is SVGAGI in the germline V gene. CDR3 in DNA: TGTGCCAGCAGCCCGACAGGGGGGACGAACTATGGCTACACCTTC. Encoded protein: CASSPTGGTNYGYTF.

The V call is TRBV5-6, the J call TRBJ2-2; no firm D call. CDR1 is SGHDT and CDR2 is YYEEEE in the germline V gene. Trimming took 4 bases from V and 7 from J, leaving 11 bases between them. The CDR3 is 13 residues long. In DNA form, the CDR3 reads TGTGCCAGCAGCACCGACTCCCTCGGGGAGCTGTTTTTT. Amino acids: CASSTDSLGELFF.

The gene calls are TRBV11-2 and TRBJ2-3, with D uncertain. Germline CDR1 reads SGHAT; CDR2 reads FQNNGV. The CDR3 is 12 amino acids. V was shortened by 4 bases and J by 4 bases, with 6 bases between the two germline ends. Here the CDR3 DNA reads TGTGCCAGCAGCTACACAGCAGATACGCAGTATTTT. Translation: CASSYTADTQYF.

This clone was observed a few times. J is TRBJ2-2 and V is TRBV2; D may be TRBD1 (5 bases). This CDR3 is 14 amino acids long. Trimming shortened V by 2 bases and J by 4 bases, and 8 bases separated the two germline ends. Germline-derived CDR1 and CDR2 are SNHLY and FYNNEI. CDR3 residues: CASSEIRATGELFF. The CDR3 coding sequence is TGTGCCAGCAGTGAAATCAGGGCCACCGGGGAGCTGTTTTTT.

The chain has TRBV5-4 and TRBJ2-7; 8 bases match TRBD1. CDR1 is SGHNT and CDR2 is YYREEE in the germline V gene (reference sequence). Trimming removed 4 bases from V and 6 bases from J; junction bases left unmatched: 9. This CDR3 region has 14 residues. This CDR3 is CASSVDRVLGEQYF. As DNA, the CDR3 is TGTGCCAGCAGCGTGGACAGGGTCTTGGGCGAGCAGTACTTC.

DNA for the CDR3: TGTGCTAGTGGTTTGGGACAGGGGGCATGGGAGACCCAGTACTTC. Protein sequence: CASGLGQGAWETQYF. The chain is built from TRBV12-5 and TRBJ2-5; 10 bases agree with TRBD1. V dropped 1 base and J dropped 5; count of bases not matched to a gene: 4. The CDR3 spans 15 residues. Looked up from germline, CDR1 is LGHNT and CDR2 is FRNRAP.

V is TRBV27 and J is TRBJ1-5, with D unresolved. This CDR3 is 14 amino acids long. Germline CDR1 and CDR2: MNHEY and SMNVEV (reference sequence). The V end lost 4 bases, the J end lost 2 bases, and 9 bases lay between the germline ends. The CDR3 sequence: CASSSLGGNQPQHF. In DNA, the CDR3 is TGTGCCAGCAGTTCACTCGGGGGCAATCAGCCCCAGCATTTT.

V and J are TRBV5-1 and TRBJ2-7; TRBD1 agrees at 10 bases. CDR1 SGHRS and CDR2 YFSETQ come from the germline V gene. This CDR3 is built from 17 residues. V dropped 3 bases and J dropped 4; count of bases not matched to a gene: 13. CDR3 in amino acids: CASSSNSNRDRGYEQYF. DNA for the CDR3: TGCGCCAGCAGCTCTAACTCAAACCGGGACAGGGGTTACGAGCAGTACTTC.

On this clone itself: At the DNA level, this CDR3 is encoded by other sequences in the same sample as well. CDR3 sequence (DNA): TGTGCCTGGAGTGGGCTAGCGGGTAGCACAGATACGCAGTATTTT. It is translated as CAWSGLAGSTDTQYF. The chain links TRBV30 to TRBJ2-3; TRBD2 agrees at 8 bases. Trimming at V came to 1 base and at J to 0 bases, leaving 3 bases not matched to a gene. The length of the CDR3 is 15 residues. Germline V CDR1 and CDR2: GTSNPN, SVGIG (reference sequence).